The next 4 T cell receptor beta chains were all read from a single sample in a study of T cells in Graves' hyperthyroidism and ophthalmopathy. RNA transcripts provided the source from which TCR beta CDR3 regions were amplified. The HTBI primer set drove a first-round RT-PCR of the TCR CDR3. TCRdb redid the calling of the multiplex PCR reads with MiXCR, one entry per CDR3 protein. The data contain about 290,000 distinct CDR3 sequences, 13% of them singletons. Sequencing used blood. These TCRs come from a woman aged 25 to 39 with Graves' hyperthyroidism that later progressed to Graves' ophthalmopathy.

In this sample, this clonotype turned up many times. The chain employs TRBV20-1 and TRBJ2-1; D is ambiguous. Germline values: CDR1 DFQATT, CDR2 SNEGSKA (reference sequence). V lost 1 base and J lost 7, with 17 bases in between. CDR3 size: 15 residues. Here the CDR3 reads CSARVRVELGNEQFF. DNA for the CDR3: TGCAGTGCTAGAGTGAGAGTCGAGTTGGGAAATGAGCAGTTCTTC.

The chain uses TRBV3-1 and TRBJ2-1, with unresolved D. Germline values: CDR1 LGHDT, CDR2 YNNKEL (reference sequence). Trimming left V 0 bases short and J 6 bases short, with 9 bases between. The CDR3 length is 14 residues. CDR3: CASSQDLGVNEQFF. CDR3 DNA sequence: TGTGCCAGCAGCCAAGATCTGGGTGTCAATGAGCAGTTCTTC.

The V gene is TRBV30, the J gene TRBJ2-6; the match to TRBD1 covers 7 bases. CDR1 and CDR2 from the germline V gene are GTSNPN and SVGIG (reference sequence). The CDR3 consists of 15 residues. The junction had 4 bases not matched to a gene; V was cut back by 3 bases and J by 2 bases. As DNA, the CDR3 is TGTGCCTGGAGCCCGGGGACAGCTGGGGCCAACGTCCTGACTTTC. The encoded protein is CAWSPGTAGANVLTF. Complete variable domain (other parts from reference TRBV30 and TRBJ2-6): SQTIHQWPATLVQPVGSPLSLECTVEGTSNPNLYWYRQAAGRGLQLLFYSVGIGQISSEVPQNLSASRPQDRQFILSSKKLLLSDSGFYLCAWSPGTAGANVLTFGAGSRLTVL.

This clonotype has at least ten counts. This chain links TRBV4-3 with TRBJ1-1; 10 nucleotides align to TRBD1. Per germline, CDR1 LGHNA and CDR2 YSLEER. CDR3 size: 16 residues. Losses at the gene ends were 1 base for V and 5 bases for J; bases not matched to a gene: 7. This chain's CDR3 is CASSQGPGQGKTEAFF. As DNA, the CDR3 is TGCGCCAGCAGCCAAGGACCGGGACAGGGGAAGACTGAAGCTTTCTTT.